A single T cell receptor (beta chain) is shown here with its context. Its antigen is as yet unknown. This PCR relied on a set of 60 Vbeta primers and 13 Jbeta primers. TCRdb keeps only in-frame clones here, not all; method: immunoSEQ multiplex PCR. This sample's clone table lists 150,000 to 200,000 clones. This specimen belongs to a study of cytomegalovirus exposure and HLA in healthy donors. Overall study results and limits: The authors assumed roughly uniform sequencing depth across donors for presence/absence analyses.

All the people who gave samples were healthy bone marrow donors. This clonotype was sampled from a man between 25 and 39 years old in good health and CMV-seronegative. Sequencing input: PBMCs.

CDR3 residues: CASSPGTALSTDTQYF. Here the CDR3 DNA reads TGCGCCAGCAGCCCGGGGACAGCCCTTAGCACAGATACGCAGTATTTT. The rearrangement links TRBV5-1 to TRBJ2-3; 7 bases line up with TRBD1. V lost 4 bases and J lost 0; bases outside the gene matches: 8. This CDR3 comprises 16 residues. The germline V gene has CDR1 SGHRS and CDR2 YFSETQ.